This T cell receptor (beta chain) was observed in a study of PD-1 blockade in classical Hodgkin lymphoma. V was cut by 6 bases and J by 0 bases, with 15 bases left in between. Germline V CDR1 and CDR2: SGHAT, FQNNGV. The CDR3 totals 15 residues. Some clones are missing from TCRdb's copy, which holds only in-frame ones; the method was immunoSEQ multiplex PCR. The sample shows approximately 89,000 clones, 65% to 85% of them seen only once. Every patient experienced relapse after autologous stem cell transplantation, and brentuximab vedotin exposure varied. Source: peripheral blood mononuclear cells (PBMCs), taken at baseline. The sequence was obtained from a human donor with classical Hodgkin lymphoma. V usage is TRBV11-2 and J usage is TRBJ2-7; no clear D. In nucleotides, the CDR3 is TGTGCCAGCAGATTCTTCCCCTCAGCCTCCTACGAGCAGTACTTC. This sequence encodes CASRFFPSASYEQYF. Full variable domain (remainder filled in from reference TRBV11-2 and TRBJ2-7): EAGVAQSPRYKIIEKRQSVAFWCNPISGHATLYWYQQILGQGPKLLIQFQNNGVVDDSQLPKDRFSAERLKGVDSTLKIQPAKLEDSAVYLCASRFFPSASYEQYFGPGTRLTVT.